The entry below describes one T cell receptor beta chain. Assay used: immunoSEQ multiplex PCR; TCRdb lists only in-frame clones, some missing. Of more than 65,000 clones listed, approximately 85% are singletons. The data stem from a study of blood T cell repertoires in COVID-19. Study details: Italy, Spain and the United States were the sources of the convalescent and acute COVID-19 samples.

Trimming left V 2 bases short and J 6 bases short, with 14 bases between. The germline V gene has CDR1 KGHSH and CDR2 LQKENI. The CDR3 contains 15 residues. The chain recombines TRBV18 with TRBJ1-5; no firm D call. The sequence was collected from an elderly man with acute or convalescent COVID-19. The sample comprised peripheral blood. The CDR3 DNA reads TGTGCCAGCTCACCAGGGAGGGAAGGGCTTCAGCCCCAGCATTTT. It translates to CASSPGREGLQPQHF.